This T cell receptor (beta chain) was recovered during a study of response to subunit inactivated influenza vaccine. Each CDR3 protein gets one entry after TCRdb re-called the RT-PCR reads with MiXCR. Of around 760,000 distinct CDR3 sequences listed, about 15% are singletons. This CDR3 comprises 14 residues. The V segment lost 5 bases and the J segment 4 bases; nucleotides outside the gene matches: 5. The germline V gene has CDR1 MGHRA and CDR2 YSYEKL. V and J are TRBV4-1 and TRBJ1-1; 9 bases line up with TRBD1. The specimen comprised PBMCs from blood, sampled less than 15 days before vaccination. The sequence came from a man aged 45-65 years who received an inactivated influenza vaccine. For the CDR3, the DNA is TGCGCCAGCAGCGCCCGGGACAGGGCCACTGAAGCTTTCTTT. It encodes CASSARDRATEAFF.